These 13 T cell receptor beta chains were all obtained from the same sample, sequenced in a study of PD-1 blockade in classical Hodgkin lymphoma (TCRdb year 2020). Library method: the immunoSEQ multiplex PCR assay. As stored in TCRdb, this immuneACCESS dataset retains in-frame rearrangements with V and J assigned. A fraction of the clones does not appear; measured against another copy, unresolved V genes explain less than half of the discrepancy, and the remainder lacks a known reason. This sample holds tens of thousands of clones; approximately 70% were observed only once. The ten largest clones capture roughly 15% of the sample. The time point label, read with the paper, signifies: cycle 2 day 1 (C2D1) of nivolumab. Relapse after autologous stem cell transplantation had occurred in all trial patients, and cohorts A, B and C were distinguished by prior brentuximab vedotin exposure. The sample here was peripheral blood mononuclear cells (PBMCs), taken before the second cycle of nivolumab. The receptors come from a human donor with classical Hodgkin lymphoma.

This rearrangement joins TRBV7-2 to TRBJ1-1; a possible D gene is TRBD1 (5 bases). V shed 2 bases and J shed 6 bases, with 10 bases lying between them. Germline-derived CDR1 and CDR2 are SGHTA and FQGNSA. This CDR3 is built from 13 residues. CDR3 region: CASSLRGEAEAFF. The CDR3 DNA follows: TGTGCCAGCAGCTTAAGGGGTGAGGCTGAAGCTTTCTTT.

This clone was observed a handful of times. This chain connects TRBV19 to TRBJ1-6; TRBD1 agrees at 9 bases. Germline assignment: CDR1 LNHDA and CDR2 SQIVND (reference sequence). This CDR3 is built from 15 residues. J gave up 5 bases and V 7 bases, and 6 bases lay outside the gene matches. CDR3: CASMMDRGNNSPLHF. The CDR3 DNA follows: TGTGCCAGTATGATGGACAGGGGTAATAATTCACCCCTCCACTTT.

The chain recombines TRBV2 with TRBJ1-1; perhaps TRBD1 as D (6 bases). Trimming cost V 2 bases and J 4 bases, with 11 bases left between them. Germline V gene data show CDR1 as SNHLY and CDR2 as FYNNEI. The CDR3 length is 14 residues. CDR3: CASSEWGQGTEAFF. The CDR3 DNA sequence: TGTGCCAGCAGTGAATGGGGGCAGGGCACTGAAGCTTTCTTT. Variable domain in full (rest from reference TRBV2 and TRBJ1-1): EPEVTQTPSHQVTQMGQEVILRCVPISNHLYFYWYRQILGQKVEFLVSFYNNEISEKSEIFDDQFSVERPDGSNFTLKIRSTKLEDSAMYFCASSEWGQGTEAFFGQGTRLTVV.

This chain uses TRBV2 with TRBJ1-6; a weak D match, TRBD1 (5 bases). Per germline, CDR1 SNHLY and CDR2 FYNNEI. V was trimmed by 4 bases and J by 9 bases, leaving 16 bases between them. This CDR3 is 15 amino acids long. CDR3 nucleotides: TGTGCCAGCAGTGCCCAGGTGACAGCCTCTTCACCCCTCCACTTT. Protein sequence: CASSAQVTASSPLHF. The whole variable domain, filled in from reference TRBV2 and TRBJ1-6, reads EPEVTQTPSHQVTQMGQEVILRCVPISNHLYFYWYRQILGQKVEFLVSFYNNEISEKSEIFDDQFSVERPDGSNFTLKIRSTKLEDSAMYFCASSAQVTASSPLHFGNGTRLTVT.

As DNA, the CDR3 is TGTGCCAGCAGTTCCGGCGACAGGGACCAAGAGACCCAGTACTTC. It specifies CASSSGDRDQETQYF. The gene calls are TRBV28 and TRBJ2-5, with 7 nucleotides matching TRBD1. This CDR3 has 15 residues. Germline values: CDR1 MDHEN, CDR2 SYDVKM. The V gene end was trimmed by 4 bases and the J gene end by 0 bases; junction bases not matched to a gene: 5.

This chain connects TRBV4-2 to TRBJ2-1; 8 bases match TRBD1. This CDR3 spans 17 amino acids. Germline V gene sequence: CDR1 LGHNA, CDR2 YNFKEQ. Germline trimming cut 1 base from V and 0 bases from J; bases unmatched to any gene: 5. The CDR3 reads CASSQATGTGSYNEQFF. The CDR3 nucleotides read TGTGCCAGCAGCCAAGCGACCGGGACAGGCTCCTACAATGAGCAGTTCTTC.

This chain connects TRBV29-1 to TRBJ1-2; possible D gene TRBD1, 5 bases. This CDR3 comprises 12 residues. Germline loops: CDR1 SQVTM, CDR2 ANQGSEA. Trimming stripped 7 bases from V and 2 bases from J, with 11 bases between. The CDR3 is CSAVGENYGYTF. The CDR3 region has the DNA TGCAGCGCCGTGGGGGAGAACTATGGCTACACCTTC. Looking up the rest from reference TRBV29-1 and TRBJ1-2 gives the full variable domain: SAVISQKPSRDICQRGTSLTIQCQVDSQVTMMFWYRQQPGQSLTLIATANQGSEATYESGFVIDKFPISRPNLTFSTLTVSNMSPEDSSIYLCSAVGENYGYTFGSGTRLTVV.

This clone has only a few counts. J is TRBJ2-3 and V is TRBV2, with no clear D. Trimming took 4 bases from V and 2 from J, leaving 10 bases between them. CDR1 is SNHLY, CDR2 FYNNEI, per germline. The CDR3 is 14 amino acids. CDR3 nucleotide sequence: TGTGCCAGCAGTGTTGCAGGCGTCACAGATACGCAGTATTTT. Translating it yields CASSVAGVTDTQYF.

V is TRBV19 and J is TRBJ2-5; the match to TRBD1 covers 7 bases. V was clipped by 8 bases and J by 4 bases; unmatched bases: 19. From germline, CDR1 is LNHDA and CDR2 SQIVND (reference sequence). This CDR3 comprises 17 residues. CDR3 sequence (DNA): TGTGCCAGTTCACAGGGGCGGTTTTCCCCCGGCGCAGAGACCCAGTACTTC. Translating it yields CASSQGRFSPGAETQYF. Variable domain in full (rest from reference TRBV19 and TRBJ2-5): DGGITQSPKYLFRKEGQNVTLSCEQNLNHDAMYWYRQDPGQGLRLIYYSQIVNDFQKGDIAEGYSVSREKKESFPLTVTSAQKNPTAFYLCASSQGRFSPGAETQYFGPGTRLLVL.

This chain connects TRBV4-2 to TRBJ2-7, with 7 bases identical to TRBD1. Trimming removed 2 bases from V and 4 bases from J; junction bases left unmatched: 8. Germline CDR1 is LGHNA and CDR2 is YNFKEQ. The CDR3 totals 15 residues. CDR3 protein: CASSQMPGQTYEQYF. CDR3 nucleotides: TGTGCCAGCAGCCAAATGCCGGGACAGACATACGAGCAGTACTTC.

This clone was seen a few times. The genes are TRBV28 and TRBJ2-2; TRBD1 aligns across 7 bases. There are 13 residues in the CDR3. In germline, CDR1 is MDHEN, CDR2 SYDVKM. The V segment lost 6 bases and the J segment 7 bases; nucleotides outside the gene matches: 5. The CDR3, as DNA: TGTGCCAGCAGACCTGACAGGGTCGGGGAGCTGTTTTTT. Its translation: CASRPDRVGELFF.

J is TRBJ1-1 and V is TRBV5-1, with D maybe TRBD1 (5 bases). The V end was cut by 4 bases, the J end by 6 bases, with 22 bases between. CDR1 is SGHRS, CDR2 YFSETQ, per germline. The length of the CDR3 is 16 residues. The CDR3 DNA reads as TGCGCCAGCAGCACGTACAACGGGGCCGTGGTGGCTGAAGCTTTCTTT. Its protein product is CASSTYNGAVVAEAFF.

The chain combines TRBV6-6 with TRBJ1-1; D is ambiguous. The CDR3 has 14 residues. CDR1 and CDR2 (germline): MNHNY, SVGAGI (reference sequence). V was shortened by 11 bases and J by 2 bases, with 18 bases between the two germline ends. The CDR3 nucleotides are TGTGCCGGGTCCGCTCCACAGCCTAACACTGAAGCTTTCTTT. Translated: CAGSAPQPNTEAFF.